This T cell receptor (beta chain) was retrieved from a study of memory CD4+ T cells and cytomegalovirus serostatus. Study-wide background: Donors were healthy Belgian adults, several CMV seropositive and 20 to 25 seronegative. Study-wide findings and caveats: Of about 150 reported CMV TCRbeta sequences, roughly 67 were found in memory CD4+ repertoires.

The sort gate was single viable CD3+CD4+CD8-CD45RO+ cells for memory CD4+ T cells. Positive selection with CD4 microbeads enriched total CD4+ T cells. The CDR3 is 14 amino acids. CDR1 SNHLY and CDR2 FYNNEI come from the germline V gene. Trimming cost V 6 bases and J 6 bases, with 18 bases left between them. The table came from immunoSEQ multiplex PCR; TCRdb's copy has only in-frame clones and leaves some out. The sample consists of approximately 40,000 clones, approximately 80% of them appearing once. Points on this clone: What it recognizes is unknown.

The sequenced sample was memory CD4+ T cells from blood. This TCR was sampled from an adult in good health and CMV-seronegative. The chain uses TRBV2 and TRBJ2-7; D is tentatively TRBD1 or TRBD2 (7 bases each). In nucleotides, the CDR3 is TGTGCCAGCAGGGGGGGGACAGCGGTTTCCGAGCAGTACTTC. It specifies CASRGGTAVSEQYF.